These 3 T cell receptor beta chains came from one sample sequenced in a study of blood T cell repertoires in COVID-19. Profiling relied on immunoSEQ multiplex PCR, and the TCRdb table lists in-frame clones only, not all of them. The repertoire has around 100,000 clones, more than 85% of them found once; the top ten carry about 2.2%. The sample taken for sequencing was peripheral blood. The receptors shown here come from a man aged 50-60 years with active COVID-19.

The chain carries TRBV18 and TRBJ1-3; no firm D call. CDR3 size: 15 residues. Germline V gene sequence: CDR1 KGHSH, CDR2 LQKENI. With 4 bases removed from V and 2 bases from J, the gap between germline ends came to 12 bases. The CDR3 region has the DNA TGTGCCAGCTCACGGGCCCCAGCCACTGGAAACACCATATATTTT. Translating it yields CASSRAPATGNTIYF.

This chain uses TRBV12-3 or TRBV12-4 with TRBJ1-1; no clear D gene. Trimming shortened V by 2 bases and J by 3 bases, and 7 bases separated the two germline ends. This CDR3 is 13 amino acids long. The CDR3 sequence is CASSLREDTEAFF. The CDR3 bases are TGTGCCAGCAGTTTAAGGGAGGACACTGAAGCTTTCTTT.

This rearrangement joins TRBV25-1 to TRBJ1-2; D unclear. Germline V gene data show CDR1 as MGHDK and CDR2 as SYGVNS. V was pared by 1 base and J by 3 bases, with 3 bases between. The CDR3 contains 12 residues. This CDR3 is CASSELYYGYTF. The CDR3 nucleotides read TGTGCCAGCAGTGAATTATACTATGGCTACACCTTC.